One TCR beta chain is described in this entry. Its antigen is not known. This sample is part of a study of cytomegalovirus exposure and HLA in healthy donors. CDR3 length equals 14 residues. Trimming stripped 3 bases from V and 4 bases from J, with 12 bases between. Germline V lookup: CDR1 SEHNR, CDR2 FQNEAQ (reference sequence). Primers for the PCR totalled 60 Vbeta and 13 Jbeta. Using immunoSEQ multiplex PCR, the repertoire was profiled, and TCRdb retains in-frame clones only, with some absent. Of roughly 160,000 clones in the sample, 80% were seen once. Study-level results: Testing in vitro showed a few CMV-associated chains specific for CMV antigens. As a later analysis revealed, the rate of TCR association differed by HLA locus, with DRB1 most and HLA-C fewest. In a later analysis, parvovirus B19, influenza, CMV and Epstein-Barr virus appeared linked to several top co-occurrence clusters.

Sequencing used PBMCs. The genes are TRBV7-9 and TRBJ1-1; D gene uncertain. The receptor's source is a woman aged 45-59 years in good health and CMV-seropositive. This CDR3 is CASSLYSVVTEAFF. The CDR3 nucleotides read TGTGCCAGCAGCTTGTATTCGGTTGTCACTGAAGCTTTCTTT.